The 16 T cell receptor beta chains given below trace back to one sample, sequenced in a study of patients and donors after allogeneic stem cell transplantation. Each CDR3 protein is one row after TCRdb ran MiXCR on the RT-PCR reads. The table records some 10,000 distinct CDR3 sequences, 22% of them present only once. The sample consisted of blood, either unsorted or a sorted T cell fraction (not recorded which). These receptors were collected from a human donor who was either an allogeneic HSCT recipient or a stem cell or donor lymphocyte infusion donor (not recorded which). It is not recorded whose cells these are; they may come from a transplant donor.

This clonotype has just a few counts. The rearrangement joins TRBV6-5 to TRBJ1-5; D is perhaps TRBD1 (5 bases). V gave up 5 bases and J gave up 3 bases, with 14 bases separating them. Germline-derived CDR1 and CDR2 are MNHEY and SVGAGI. CDR3 size: 15 residues. CDR3 nucleotides: TGTGCCAGCAGTAGGGGTGACTCTAACAATCAGCCCCAGCATTTT. Translated, it gives CASSRGDSNNQPQHF.

This chain uses TRBV10-3 with TRBJ1-1; D perhaps matches TRBD1 (5 bases). This CDR3 spans 11 amino acids. Germline-derived CDR1 and CDR2 are ENHRY and SYGVKD. Trimming took off 7 bases at V and 5 bases at J, with 8 bases between the two ends. For the CDR3, the DNA is TGTGCCATCACCGGGGGGACTGAAGCTTTCTTT. Translated: CAITGGTEAFF.

The chain is built from TRBV3-1 and TRBJ1-6; TRBD1 matches 9 bases. Germline lookup yields CDR1 LGHDT and CDR2 YNNKEL (reference sequence). This CDR3 comprises 16 residues. Trimming took 9 bases from V and 1 from J; bases not matched to a gene: 7. CDR3 loop: CASSGTGMSYNSPLHF. As DNA, the CDR3 is TGTGCCAGTTCCGGGACAGGGATGTCCTATAATTCACCCCTCCACTTT.

This clonotype was picked up many times. The gene calls are TRBV27 and TRBJ2-7; D is unresolved. V was trimmed by 1 base and J by 6 bases, leaving 19 bases between them. Germline V gene lookup returns CDR1 MNHEY and CDR2 SMNVEV (reference sequence). This CDR3 spans 16 amino acids. The CDR3 reads CASSLLVGSQASEQYF. CDR3 bases: TGTGCCAGCAGTTTATTGGTCGGCAGCCAAGCGAGCGAGCAGTACTTC.

This clonotype has a handful of counts. The CDR3: CASSELTPLQYF. Here the CDR3 DNA reads TGTGCCAGCAGTGAACTTACCCCTCTGCAGTATTTT. The genes are TRBV2 and TRBJ2-3; D unresolved. Germline assignment: CDR1 SNHLY and CDR2 FYNNEI. V was clipped by 2 bases and J by 11 bases, with 11 bases between them. The CDR3 totals 12 residues.

This sequence joins TRBV20-1 and TRBJ2-1, with D unresolved. Per germline, CDR1 DFQATT and CDR2 SNEGSKA (reference sequence). V lost 3 bases and J lost 3, with 15 bases in between. The CDR3 runs 15 residues. The CDR3 DNA reads as TGCAGTGCTAGGGTTCCCCAACAGAACTACAATGAGCAGTTCTTC. It specifies CSARVPQQNYNEQFF.

The J gene is TRBJ1-6, the V gene TRBV20-1; 9 nucleotides line up with TRBD1. The J segment lost 8 bases and the V segment lost 0 bases, leaving 14 bases of the junction unmatched. The CDR3 is made up of 18 amino acids. Germline V CDR1 and CDR2: DFQATT, SNEGSKA (reference sequence). This CDR3 reads CSARDFGTGPGFHSPLHF. The CDR3 DNA reads TGCAGTGCTAGAGATTTTGGGACAGGGCCTGGTTTTCATTCACCCCTCCACTTT.

This sequence joins TRBV6-2 or TRBV6-3 and TRBJ2-1, with D possibly matching TRBD1 (6 bases). In germline, CDR1 is MNHEY, CDR2 SVGEGT. The CDR3 has 14 amino acids. The ends were cut back, 2 bases at V and 5 bases at J, with 10 bases in the middle. This CDR3 is CASSYGTLHNEQFF. CDR3 in DNA: TGTGCCAGCAGTTACGGGACACTTCACAATGAGCAGTTCTTC.

This clonotype was detected only a few times. The V call is TRBV19, the J call TRBJ1-1; D unresolved. CDR3 length equals 13 residues. The V and J ends lost 3 bases and 0 bases respectively, with 5 bases between them. CDR1 and CDR2 from the germline V gene are LNHDA and SQIVND (reference sequence). CDR3 nucleotides: TGTGCCAGTAGTATCAGGCTGAACACTGAAGCTTTCTTT. As protein: CASSIRLNTEAFF.

This clonotype was detected a few times. The chain joins TRBV5-6 to TRBJ2-7, with 7 bases that match TRBD1. J gave up 5 bases and V 0 bases, and 8 bases lay outside the gene matches. Germline loops: CDR1 SGHDT, CDR2 YYEEEE. The CDR3 length is 15 residues. The CDR3 sequence is CASSLGDSKLDEQYF. The CDR3 DNA reads as TGTGCCAGCAGCTTGGGGGACAGTAAGCTGGACGAGCAGTACTTC.

Only a few counts were recorded for this clonotype. This rearrangement joins TRBV7-6 to TRBJ2-1; 7 bases line up with TRBD1. CDR1 and CDR2 from the germline V gene are SGHVS and FNYEAQ. J was trimmed by 4 bases and V by 3 bases; bases with no gene match: 6. The CDR3 covers 15 residues. In DNA form, the CDR3 reads TGTGCCAGCAGCTTCAGGGGGACCCCTTACAATGAGCAGTTCTTC. Amino acid sequence: CASSFRGTPYNEQFF.

This clonotype has a single count. The V gene is TRBV7-2, the J gene TRBJ1-2; the D is unclear. The CDR3 runs to 16 residues. Germline V gene sequence: CDR1 SGHTA, CDR2 FQGNSA. V was shortened by 5 bases and J by 2 bases, with 18 bases between the two germline ends. The CDR3 sequence is CASSPMGNPANYGYTF. CDR3 in DNA: TGTGCCAGCAGCCCGATGGGCAACCCGGCCAACTATGGCTACACCTTC.

This clonotype appeared many times. The gene calls are TRBV30 and TRBJ2-3; 8 nucleotides align to TRBD1. V was clipped by 3 bases and J by 9 bases; unmatched bases: 5. CDR1 is GTSNPN and CDR2 is SVGIG in the germline V gene (reference sequence). The CDR3 is 12 residues long. CDR3 bases: TGTGCCTGGAGAACGGACAGGGTAACGCAGTATTTT. The encoded protein is CAWRTDRVTQYF.

In the case of this clonotype: A junction boundary mismatches the germline segment, possibly from a read error. The chain recombines TRBV20-1 with TRBJ1-5; 9 positions match TRBD1. CDR3 size: 13 residues. Germline V lookup: CDR1 DFQATT, CDR2 SNEGSKA (reference sequence). The CDR3 loop reads CSASTGGNQPQHF. The CDR3 DNA follows: TGCAGTGCTAGTACAGGGGGCAACCAGCCCCAGCATTTT.

The V gene is TRBV9, the J gene TRBJ2-2, with 12 bases that match TRBD2. V lost 4 bases to trimming and J lost 4 bases; unmatched junction nucleotides: 2. The germline V gene has CDR1 SGDLS and CDR2 YYNGEE. The CDR3 is 15 amino acids. CDR3 protein: CASSPGLAGTGELFF. The CDR3 nucleotides are TGTGCCAGCAGCCCGGGACTAGCGGGCACCGGGGAGCTGTTTTTT.

This clonotype was counted ten times or more. The chain uses TRBV7-9 and TRBJ2-2; no clear D. CDR1 is SEHNR and CDR2 is FQNEAQ in the germline V gene (reference sequence). CDR3 length: 14 residues. Deletions cut 2 bases from V and 4 bases from J, with 8 bases between. CDR3 nucleotide sequence: TGTGCCAGCAGCTTAAAGGGTTCCACCGGGGAGCTGTTTTTT. As protein: CASSLKGSTGELFF.